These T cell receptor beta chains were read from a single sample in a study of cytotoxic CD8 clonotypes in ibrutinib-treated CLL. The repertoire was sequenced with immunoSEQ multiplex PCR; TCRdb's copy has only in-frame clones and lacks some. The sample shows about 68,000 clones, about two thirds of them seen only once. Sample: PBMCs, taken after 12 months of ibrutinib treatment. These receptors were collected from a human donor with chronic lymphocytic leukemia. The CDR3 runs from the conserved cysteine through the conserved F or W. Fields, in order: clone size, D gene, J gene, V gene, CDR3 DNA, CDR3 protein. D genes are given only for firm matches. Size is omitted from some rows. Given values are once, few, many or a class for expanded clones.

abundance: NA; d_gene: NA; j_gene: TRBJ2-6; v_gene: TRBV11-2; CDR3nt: TGTGCCAGCAGCTTAAGGGCTTTGGCCAACGTCCTGACTTTC; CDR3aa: CASSLRALANVLTF
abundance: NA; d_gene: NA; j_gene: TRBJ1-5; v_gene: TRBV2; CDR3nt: TGTGCCAGCAGGGGGGTAGCCCAGCATTTT; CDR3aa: CASRGVAQHF
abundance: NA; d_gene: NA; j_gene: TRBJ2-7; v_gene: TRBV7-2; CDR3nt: TGTGCCAGCAGCTTCAGACAGGTGGGCTACGAGCAGTACTTC; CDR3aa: CASSFRQVGYEQYF
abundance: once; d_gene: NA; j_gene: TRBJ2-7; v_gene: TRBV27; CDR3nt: TGTGCCAGCAGTTTAGGACACCCCTACGAGCAGTACTTC; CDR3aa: CASSLGHPYEQYF
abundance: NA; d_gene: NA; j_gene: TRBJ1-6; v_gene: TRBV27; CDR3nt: TGTGCCACCAGACTCTCCTATAATTCACCCCTCCACTTT; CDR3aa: CATRLSYNSPLHF
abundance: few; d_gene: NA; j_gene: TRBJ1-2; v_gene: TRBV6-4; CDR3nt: TGTGCCAGCAGCCCCGGGCCCGAGAATGGCTACACCTTC; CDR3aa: CASSPGPENGYTF
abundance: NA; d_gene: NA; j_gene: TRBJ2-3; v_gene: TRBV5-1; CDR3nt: TGCGCCAGCAGCTTGGAGGCAGGGCCCTTGGCAGATACGCAGTATTTT; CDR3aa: CASSLEAGPLADTQYF
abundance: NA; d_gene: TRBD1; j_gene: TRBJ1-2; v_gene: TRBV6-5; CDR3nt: TGTGCCAGCAGTCAGGGGGCTGAAGGCTACACCTTC; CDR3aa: CASSQGAEGYTF
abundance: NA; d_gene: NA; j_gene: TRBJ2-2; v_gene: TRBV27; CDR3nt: TGTGCCAGCAGGGGGACCGGGAACACCGGGGAGCTGTTTTTT; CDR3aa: CASRGTGNTGELFF
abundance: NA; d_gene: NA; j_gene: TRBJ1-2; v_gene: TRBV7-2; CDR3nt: TGTGCCAGCAGCCCCGTCGGGGGCCTTAACTATGGCTACACCTTC; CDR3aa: CASSPVGGLNYGYTF
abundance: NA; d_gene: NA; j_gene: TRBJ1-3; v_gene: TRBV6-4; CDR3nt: TGTGCCAGCAGGTCAGGGGCGGCTGGAAACACCATATATTTT; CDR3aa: CASRSGAAGNTIYF
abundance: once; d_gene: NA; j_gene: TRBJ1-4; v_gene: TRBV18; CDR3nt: TGTGCCAGCTCACCAAACAGTGATGAAAAACTGTTTTTT; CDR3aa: CASSPNSDEKLFF
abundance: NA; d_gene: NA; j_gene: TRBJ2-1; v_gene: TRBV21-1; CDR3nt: TGTGCCAGCAGCAAAAGGGCCGGGAATAGGTGGAATGAGCAGTTCTTC; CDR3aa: CASSKRAGNRWNEQFF
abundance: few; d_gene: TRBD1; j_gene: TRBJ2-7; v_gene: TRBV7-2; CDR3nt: TGTGCCAGCAGCTTGACAGGGGGTTACGAGCAGTACTTC; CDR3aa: CASSLTGGYEQYF